The 5 T cell receptor beta chains below come from one sample, sequenced in a study of T cells after yellow fever vaccination (dated by TCRdb to about 2019). The meaning of the sample's treatment or condition label: live attenuated yellow fever vaccine strain. The library came from 5' RACE. Sequencing instrument: Illumina NovaSeq 6000. In-frame beta chains were kept once TCRdb had trimmed the public reads at Q25 with fastp and called clones with MiXCR. For every CDR3 protein sequence, its rows merge into one entry that carries the most common genes and DNA. The sample yields a few hundred thousand distinct CDR3 sequences; 3.5% to 4.5% were counted once. Of the sample, more than 20% falls within the top ten clones. Here the sequenced sample was PBMCs, taken 5 days after the yellow fever booster vaccination. These receptors came from a young man who received the YFV17D yellow fever vaccine.

The chain joins TRBV20-1 to TRBJ2-2, with a tentative D call TRBD1 (5 bases). Germline assignment: CDR1 DFQATT and CDR2 SNEGSKA (reference sequence). Deletions cut 6 bases from V and 5 bases from J, with 13 bases between. CDR3 length equals 13 residues. The CDR3, as DNA: TGCAGTGCCGGTCCCCCAGGGACCGGGGAGCTGTTTTTT. Its translation is CSAGPPGTGELFF.

This clonotype was found a few times. The chain recombines TRBV5-5 with TRBJ2-5; tentative D call: TRBD2 (5 bases). V dropped 0 bases and J dropped 1 base, with 16 bases sitting between them. Per the germline V gene, CDR1 is SGHKS and CDR2 is YYEKEE (reference sequence). This CDR3 has 17 residues. The CDR3 loop is CASSLAPRGQAQETQYF. The CDR3 DNA reads as TGTGCCAGCAGCTTGGCCCCCCGAGGGCAGGCCCAAGAGACCCAGTACTTC.

The V gene is TRBV4-1, the J gene TRBJ2-7; possible D gene TRBD1, 5 bases. This CDR3 is built from 14 residues. The V end was cut by 0 bases, the J end by 3 bases, with 9 bases between. Germline lookup yields CDR1 MGHRA and CDR2 YSYEKL. CDR3 sequence: CASSQEWGIYEQYV. The CDR3 bases are TGCGCCAGCAGCCAAGAATGGGGCATCTACGAGCAGTACGTC.

This chain joins TRBV27 and TRBJ2-1; the match to TRBD2 covers 7 bases. CDR1 is MNHEY and CDR2 is SMNVEV in the germline V gene (reference sequence). The CDR3 runs to 16 residues. V lost 5 bases and J lost 6; bases outside the gene matches: 13. CDR3 in amino acids: CASSPFLADFPNEQFF. The CDR3 nucleotides are TGTGCCAGCAGTCCCTTTCTAGCGGATTTCCCCAATGAGCAGTTCTTC.

V usage is TRBV30 and J usage is TRBJ1-5; D gene uncertain. The CDR3 loop spans 13 amino acids. V was clipped by 0 bases and J by 5 bases, with 8 bases between them. CDR1 is GTSNPN, CDR2 SVGIG, per germline (reference sequence). The CDR3, as DNA: TGTGCCTGGAGTGTAGAGGGTGATCAGCCCCAGCATTTT. Translation gives CAWSVEGDQPQHF.